This TCR beta chain was observed in a study of Ad26.COV2.S vaccination and SARS-CoV-2 variants. Overall study results and limits: Measurements of TCR breadth and depth may have given underestimates of the total T cell responses. People given the vaccine had a wider spike-specific TCR breadth than placebo recipients did.

In regard to this clone: Its antigen is still unknown.

Profiled with immunoSEQ multiplex PCR; TCRdb holds only in-frame clones, not every one. The data show roughly 350,000 clones, with around 89% seen just once and 6.4% held by the top ten. Noted treatment: around 19 received Ad26.COV2.S at low or high dose, single or two shots; about 5 received placebo; per-sample allocation not given. After the first vaccine or placebo injection, samples were drawn on day 63. Based in Boston, the donor was an adult of 18-55 years. The germline gives CDR1 SEHNR, CDR2 FQNEAQ (reference sequence). The length of the CDR3 is 14 residues. V gave up 2 bases and J gave up 6 bases; unmatched junction bases: 6.

The V and J genes are TRBV7-9 and TRBJ1-2; 7 positions agree with TRBD1. The sequence was collected from a person aged 18-60 years who received the Ad26.COV2.S COVID-19 vaccine or a placebo. The source material was peripheral blood, sampled in a trial of Ad26.COV2.S vaccine versus placebo. The CDR3: CASSLTGAANGYTF. CDR3 bases: TGTGCCAGCAGCTTAACAGGGGCTGCTAATGGCTACACCTTC.